Listed here is a single TCR beta chain. This clone was found once. What this receptor recognizes is not known. Per-base qualities were not stored, and no clone one base away is much larger. This sample was included in a study of CD8+ T cells in alopecia areata (dated by TCRdb to about 2018). With regard to the full study: The study used high-throughput TCRbeta sequencing to examine T cell clonal expansion in alopecia areata, in both the C3H/HeJ mouse model and human patients. RNA was obtained with the PAXgene miRNA kit for fixed scalp, the miRNeasy kit for PBMCs, and the RNeasy kit for mouse skin. Human TCRbeta sequencing covered scalp tissue and sorted CD4+ and CD8+ peripheral blood T cells from patchy and totalis/universalis alopecia areata patients and healthy controls. Scalp clonality was compared among normal scalp (n=4), patchy alopecia areata scalp (n=8), and alopecia totalis/universalis scalp (n=8). immunoSEQ multiplex PCR using 35 Vbeta forward primers and 13 Jbeta reverse primers was used to amplify TCRbeta CDR3 regions.

Findings and caveats that apply to the study as a whole: Higher clonality and more expanded CD8+ clones were observed in lesional scalp than in normal scalp, particularly in alopecia totalis/universalis, a finding suggestive of antigenic drive. Shared TCR sequences between patients were less evident than in mice, which may be partly attributable to HLA diversity in the patient population. Resident alphabeta T cells in normal human skin are also sequenced, complicating scalp TCR repertoire analysis, unlike mouse skin dominated by gammadelta T cells.

Peripheral blood and lesional scalp punch biopsies were obtained from patients with alopecia areata. PBMCs were separated by density centrifugation and stained for CD3, CD4 and CD8, after which CD4+ and CD8+ T cells were sorted on a FACSAria. Alopecia areata patients who were not treated were recruited through a multicenter biomarker study. Blood CD8+ T cells from roughly 5 biomarker-study patients were further sorted into NKG2D-low and NKG2D-high fractions. The library was prepared using the immunoSEQ multiplex PCR assay. For TCR sequencing, RNA was extracted from every sample and reverse transcribed into cDNA to serve as template. First-strand cDNA was synthesized with SuperScript III using a 2:1 mix of oligo-dT and random hexamers. Amplification bias was assessed with a synthetic immune receptor repertoire, and residual bias was removed computationally. The study's processing was this. After raw reads were preprocessed to remove errors, the CDR3 was defined following IMGT conventions as running from the conserved cysteine to phenylalanine. Clonality was computed as 1 minus the Shannon entropy, with the entropy normalized by log2 of the number of productive unique TCRs. CD4 or CD8 identity of scalp clones was inferred by cross-referencing scalp TCRbeta sequences with sorted blood CD4 and CD8 repertoires. Sourced from immuneACCESS, this table was stored by TCRdb with only in-frame sequences that have V and J called. A share of the clones is absent; for the studies checked, an unresolved V gene accounts for under half, and the remainder has no known explanation. The DNA gave D and trimming, while V, J and clone size come from that table. Within this sample are about 110,000 clones, with over 55% of them counted one time only. Of the sample, roughly 25% is held by the ten largest clones.

What was sequenced was NKG2D-low CD8+ T cells sorted from blood. In the paper's terms, the cell subset or site label means: sorted CD8+ NKG2D-low blood T cells. This TCR was recovered from a human donor with alopecia areata.

The nucleotide sequence reads TGTGCCAGCAGTGGGACAGGGGCCTATGGCTACACCTTC. Translated, this is CASSGTGAYGYTF. The rearranged segments are TRBV5-6 and TRBJ1-2, with 10 bases aligning to TRBD1. The germline V gene yields SGHDT for CDR1 and YYEEEE for CDR2. Unmatched junction bases come to 2, with V trimmed by 5 bases and J by 4 bases. Inclusive of the bounding cysteine and phenylalanine, the CDR3 is 13 residues long. CDR3 DNA is the only sequence kept; it has 39 bases, read in frame from the first base.